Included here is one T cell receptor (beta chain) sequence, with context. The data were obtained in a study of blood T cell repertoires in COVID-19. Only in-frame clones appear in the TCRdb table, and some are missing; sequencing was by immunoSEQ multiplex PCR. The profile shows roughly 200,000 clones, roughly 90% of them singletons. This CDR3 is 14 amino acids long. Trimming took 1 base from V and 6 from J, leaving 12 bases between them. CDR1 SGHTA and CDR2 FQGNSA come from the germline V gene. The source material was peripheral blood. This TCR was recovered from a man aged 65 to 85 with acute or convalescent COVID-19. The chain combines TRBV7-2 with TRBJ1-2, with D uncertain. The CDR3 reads CASSLVGQIHGYTF. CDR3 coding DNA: TGTGCCAGCAGCTTAGTTGGGCAGATCCATGGCTACACCTTC.